These 26 T cell receptor beta chains were sequenced from one sample in a study of cytomegalovirus exposure and HLA in healthy donors. The repertoire was sequenced with immunoSEQ multiplex PCR; TCRdb's copy has only in-frame clones and lacks some. Counted here are about 200,000 clones, 84% occurring once; the ten biggest clones make up 10% to 15%. The specimen was PBMCs. The receptors were gathered from a woman aged 25-40 years in good health and CMV-seropositive.

The CDR3 region is CASPISGLARGYTF. DNA for the CDR3: TGTGCCAGCCCAATTTCAGGGTTAGCTCGTGGCTACACCTTC. The chain employs TRBV2 and TRBJ1-2; D perhaps matches TRBD1 (5 bases). CDR1 and CDR2 from the germline V gene are SNHLY and FYNNEI. This CDR3 comprises 14 residues. The germline V and J ends were trimmed by 8 bases and 7 bases, with 20 bases remaining between them.

The chain employs TRBV2 and TRBJ2-7, with D possibly being TRBD2 (5 bases). The germline V and J ends were trimmed by 8 bases and 0 bases, with 8 bases remaining between them. In germline, CDR1 is SNHLY, CDR2 FYNNEI. The CDR3 contains 12 residues. For the CDR3, the DNA is TGTGCCAGCGAGGGCAGCTCCTACGAGCAGTACTTC. It specifies CASEGSSYEQYF.

This clone was seen a handful of times. The genes are TRBV30 and TRBJ2-7; TRBD2 matches at 7 bases. Germline V CDR1 and CDR2: GTSNPN, SVGIG (reference sequence). The ends lost 2 bases at V and 7 bases at J; junction bases unmatched: 11. The CDR3 spans 14 residues. For the CDR3, the DNA is TGTGCCTGGAGTTACGGCGGGAGTACTCCGGAGCAGTACTTC. It specifies CAWSYGGSTPEQYF.

The chain links TRBV5-1 to TRBJ2-7; 12 bases line up with TRBD2. This CDR3 has 16 residues. Per the germline V gene, CDR1 is SGHRS and CDR2 is YFSETQ. Trimming took 0 bases from V and 2 from J; bases not matched to a gene: 3. The CDR3, as DNA: TGCGCCAGCAGCTTGGTGCTAGCGGGAGGGACCTACGAGCAGTACTTC. Amino acid sequence: CASSLVLAGGTYEQYF.

Here the CDR3 DNA reads TGTGCCAGCAGCGTAGAACTAGCGGCCGACGAGCAGTACTTC. This sequence encodes CASSVELAADEQYF. This chain connects TRBV9 to TRBJ2-7; 8 nucleotides align to TRBD2. After removal of 0 bases from V and 5 bases from J, the junction contained 4 bases not matched to a gene. CDR3 length equals 14 residues. The germline V gene has CDR1 SGDLS and CDR2 YYNGEE.

The rearrangement joins TRBV7-6 to TRBJ2-3; a weak D match, TRBD1 (5 bases). CDR3 size: 15 residues. V was clipped by 3 bases and J by 2 bases, with 12 bases between them. CDR1 and CDR2 (germline): SGHVS, FNYEAQ. DNA of the CDR3: TGTGCCAGCAGCTTTCTGGACACGTTCACAGATACGCAGTATTTT. It codes for CASSFLDTFTDTQYF.

Many counts were recorded for this clone. CDR3 sequence (DNA): TGTGCCATCAGTGACCCCCAGGGGGTAGGCTATGGCTACACCTTC. Protein sequence: CAISDPQGVGYGYTF. V usage is TRBV10-3 and J usage is TRBJ1-2; 7 nucleotides agree with TRBD1. J lost 4 bases, V lost 3 bases, and 8 bases had no gene match. The length of the CDR3 is 15 residues. The germline CDR1 and CDR2 sequences are ENHRY and SYGVKD.

The chain employs TRBV29-1 and TRBJ1-1; D perhaps matches TRBD1 (5 bases). The V end was cut by 3 bases, the J end by 4 bases, with 18 bases between. This CDR3 contains 15 residues. Germline assignment: CDR1 SQVTM and CDR2 ANQGSEA. The chain's CDR3 is CSVDAGGSGGTEAFF. Written as DNA, the CDR3 is TGCAGCGTTGATGCGGGGGGTTCTGGGGGCACTGAAGCTTTCTTT.

V is TRBV29-1 and J is TRBJ2-1, with 10 positions matching TRBD2. Germline V gene sequence: CDR1 SQVTM, CDR2 ANQGSEA. The CDR3 loop spans 16 amino acids. V shed 2 bases, J shed 6 bases, and the junction held 10 bases outside the gene matches. The CDR3 sequence: CSVEITPSGRVNEQFF. CDR3 nucleotides: TGCAGCGTTGAAATCACCCCTAGCGGGAGAGTCAATGAGCAGTTCTTC.

This clone was observed a single time. The chain links TRBV7-8 to TRBJ2-3; TRBD2 aligns across 14 bases. Unmatched junction bases numbered 7, after V lost 5 bases and J lost 6 bases. The CDR3 is 16 amino acids. Germline V gene data show CDR1 as SGHVS and CDR2 as FQNEAQ. The CDR3 DNA sequence: TGTGCCAGCAGCGGGGGACTAGCGGGAGTCGGTGATACGCAGTATTTT. It codes for CASSGGLAGVGDTQYF.

The rearrangement uses TRBV7-9 and TRBJ2-3; TRBD2 matches 14 bases. The CDR3 extends over 15 amino acids. V lost 7 bases, J lost 4 bases, and 4 bases stayed unmatched. Germline CDR1 SEHNR, CDR2 FQNEAQ (reference sequence). The CDR3 sequence is CASIKGLAGADTQYF. The CDR3 DNA sequence: TGTGCCAGCATCAAGGGACTAGCGGGAGCAGATACGCAGTATTTT.

The chain employs TRBV7-2 and TRBJ2-2; possible D gene TRBD1, 5 bases. The CDR3 spans 14 residues. Trimming stripped 5 bases from V and 5 bases from J, with 12 bases between. Germline assignment: CDR1 SGHTA and CDR2 FQGNSA. CDR3 sequence (DNA): TGTGCCAGCAGCACCCCGCCAGGGACCGGGGAGCTGTTTTTT. This sequence encodes CASSTPPGTGELFF.

The V call is TRBV28, the J call TRBJ2-1, with 13 nucleotides matching TRBD2. The CDR3 is made up of 14 amino acids. Trimming at V came to 6 bases and at J to 9 bases, leaving 5 bases not matched to a gene. Germline V CDR1 and CDR2: MDHEN, SYDVKM. CDR3 in DNA: TGTGCCAGCAGAGGACTAGCGGGAGTAAGTGAGCAGTTCTTC. Amino acid sequence: CASRGLAGVSEQFF.

The rearrangement uses TRBV28 and TRBJ1-1, with D unresolved. CDR3 length: 15 residues. Trimming shortened V by 4 bases and J by 1 base, and 13 bases separated the two germline ends. The V gene's germline CDR1 is MDHEN and CDR2 SYDVKM. CDR3 sequence: CASSSDSGQNTEAFF. The CDR3 bases are TGTGCCAGCAGTTCGGATTCAGGCCAGAACACTGAAGCTTTCTTT. Combining the CDR3 with reference TRBV28 and TRBJ1-1 gives the whole variable domain DVKVTQSSRYLVKRTGEKVFLECVQDMDHENMFWYRQDPGLGLRLIYFSYDVKMKEKGDIPEGYSVSREKKERFSLILESASTNQTSMYLCASSSDSGQNTEAFFGQGTRLTVV.

The chain employs TRBV5-1 and TRBJ2-1; 9 nucleotides line up with TRBD2. J lost 4 bases, V lost 4 bases, and 9 bases had no gene match. CDR3 length: 16 residues. CDR1 and CDR2 (germline): SGHRS, YFSETQ. CDR3 coding DNA: TGCGCCAGCAGCATCTCTGCGGGAGGGGGGTACAATGAGCAGTTCTTC. It encodes CASSISAGGGYNEQFF.

The chain combines TRBV6-1 with TRBJ2-1; TRBD1 aligns across 8 bases. With V trimmed by 2 bases and J by 6 bases, 9 bases remained unmatched. The V gene's germline CDR1 is MNHNS and CDR2 SASEGT. The CDR3 sequence is 16 residues long. CDR3 DNA: TGTGCCAGCAGTGAATATGGGACAGGCATGGGCAATGAGCAGTTCTTC. It translates to CASSEYGTGMGNEQFF.

The chain joins TRBV29-1 to TRBJ1-1; D remains unclear. This CDR3 region has 14 residues. Germline V gene lookup returns CDR1 SQVTM and CDR2 ANQGSEA. Trimming took off 2 bases at V and 5 bases at J, with 15 bases between the two ends. The CDR3 region is CSVELRSSKTEAFF. The CDR3 nucleotides are TGCAGCGTTGAACTGAGATCCTCGAAAACTGAAGCTTTCTTT.

This clone was seen just once. The chain carries TRBV4-1 and TRBJ2-1; D not certain. Germline CDR1 is MGHRA and CDR2 is YSYEKL. V lost 1 base, J lost 8 bases, and 15 bases lay in between. The CDR3 length is 15 residues. The CDR3 DNA sequence: TGCGCCAGCAGCCAAGCGGATGGTGCCGACTATGAGCAGTTCTTC. Translation gives CASSQADGADYEQFF.

The chain has TRBV5-6 and TRBJ1-1, with D perhaps TRBD1 (6 bases). V was trimmed by 4 bases and J by 8 bases, leaving 18 bases between them. The germline V gene has CDR1 SGHDT and CDR2 YYEEEE. The CDR3 length is 14 residues. DNA of the CDR3: TGTGCCAGCAGCCAGATATTCTCGACAGGAGAAGCTTTCTTT. Protein product: CASSQIFSTGEAFF.

This clone was seen a few times. This rearrangement joins TRBV2 to TRBJ1-2, with 8 positions matching TRBD1. The CDR3 covers 13 residues. Germline V CDR1 and CDR2: SNHLY, FYNNEI. V lost 3 bases to trimming and J lost 8 bases; unmatched junction nucleotides: 5. Here the CDR3 reads CASSDRQGRGYTF. CDR3 nucleotide sequence: TGTGCCAGCAGTGACCGACAGGGGAGAGGCTACACCTTC.

Here the CDR3 DNA reads TGTGCCAGCAGTTTATCGATTGGGAGCGCGGGGAATGAGCAGTTCTTC. Translated: CASSLSIGSAGNEQFF. The chain recombines TRBV27 with TRBJ2-1, with a possible D match to TRBD2 (6 bases). CDR1 and CDR2 (germline): MNHEY, SMNVEV (reference sequence). V gave up 0 bases and J gave up 7 bases, with 16 bases separating them. This CDR3 region has 16 residues.

J is TRBJ1-2 and V is TRBV6-5, with TRBD1 identical over 9 bases. The CDR3 runs 15 residues. Germline CDR1 and CDR2: MNHEY and SVGAGI. With 2 bases clipped from V and 3 bases from J, the junction kept 4 bases outside the gene matches. The CDR3 here is CASSYHRDRDYGYTF. The CDR3, as DNA: TGTGCCAGCAGTTACCACCGGGACAGGGACTATGGCTACACCTTC.

This clone showed up just once. The gene calls are TRBV2 and TRBJ2-7; D call uncertain. The CDR3 sequence is 11 residues long. The V gene lost 7 bases and the J gene lost 3 bases, with 7 bases spanning the gap. Germline assignment: CDR1 SNHLY and CDR2 FYNNEI. CDR3 sequence reads: CASKPDYEQYF. The DNA for the CDR3 is TGTGCCAGCAAGCCTGACTACGAGCAGTACTTC.

The V and J genes are TRBV29-1 and TRBJ2-7; unclear D gene. CDR1 and CDR2 (germline): SQVTM, ANQGSEA. There are 13 residues in the CDR3. V lost 1 base, J lost 3 bases, and 10 bases lay in between. In nucleotides, the CDR3 is TGCAGCGTTGAAGTATCAGGAAGCTACGAGCAGTACTTC. This sequence encodes CSVEVSGSYEQYF.

The chain has TRBV5-1 and TRBJ2-7, with D unclear. This CDR3 is 14 amino acids long. Germline V lookup: CDR1 SGHRS, CDR2 YFSETQ. The V end lost 0 bases, the J end lost 3 bases, and 10 bases lay between the germline ends. CDR3 protein: CASSLGVEFYEQYF. The CDR3 DNA sequence: TGCGCCAGCAGCTTGGGTGTAGAATTCTACGAGCAGTACTTC.

The chain employs TRBV5-1 and TRBJ2-1; tentatively, D is TRBD2 (5 bases). V was pared by 0 bases and J by 8 bases, with 9 bases between. Germline V CDR1 and CDR2: SGHRS, YFSETQ. The CDR3 consists of 13 residues. The CDR3 bases are TGCGCCAGCAGCTTGGGGGGAGCGGATGAGCAGTTCTTC. Translated, it gives CASSLGGADEQFF. The entire variable domain, with the rest obtained from reference TRBV5-1 and TRBJ2-1, is as follows: KAGVTQTPRYLIKTRGQQVTLSCSPISGHRSVSWYQQTPGQGLQFLFEYFSETQRNKGNFPGRFSGRQFSNSRSEMNVSTLELGDSALYLCASSLGGADEQFFGPGTRLTVL.